The present TCR beta chain was sequenced within a study of T cell repertoires in cytomegalovirus infection. This clonotype was seen more than once but under ten times. Its specificity is unknown. CDR3 length: 17 amino acids. Germline CDR1 is MNHEY and CDR2 is SVGAGI. Trimming pared 0 bases from V and 4 bases from J, leaving 18 bases between. TCRdb re-derived calls from the reads in MiXCR, one entry per CDR3 protein. The profile shows roughly 120,000 distinct CDR3 sequences, over 25% of them singletons. V usage is TRBV6-5 and J usage is TRBJ1-2; D possibly corresponds to TRBD1 (5 bases). The material sequenced was CD8+ T cells from cultured PBMCs, taken from culture after CMV antigen stimulation. The sequence was obtained from a human donor in good health (CMV status not recorded). Some clones in this sample may be carry-over from other donors' samples. Here the CDR3 DNA reads TGTGCCAGCAGTTACTCCATCCGGGACGCTGAACCCTATGGCTACACCTTC. It encodes CASSYSIRDAEPYGYTF.